Included here is one T cell receptor (beta chain) sequence, with context. The antigen is unknown. The CDR3 has 15 amino acids. V lost 5 bases to trimming and J lost 9 bases; unmatched junction nucleotides: 15. Per the germline V gene, CDR1 is MNHEY and CDR2 is SVGAGI. TCRdb keeps only in-frame clones here, not all; method: immunoSEQ multiplex PCR. The table lists 650,000 to 750,000 clones, about two thirds of them singletons. The data derive from a study of shared clonotypes between healthy human individuals. Study-level results: Generally, naive subsets (rather than memory subsets) showed larger estimated richness. Generation probabilities of non-shared clonotypes were lower (relative to those shared by all four donors).

Only Caucasian adults living in Nashville, Tennessee made up the donor group. CD4+ cells underwent separation, giving CD45RA+ naive and CD45RA-negative memory subsets. The clonotype comes from a woman in her 30s in good health. The material sequenced was memory CD4+ T cells sorted from blood. The subset denotes: CD45RA-negative fraction. The chain recombines TRBV6-5 with TRBJ2-7; 8 nucleotides agree with TRBD2. CDR3 coding DNA: TGTGCCAGCAGTCCCCCAGGAGCGGGAGTTTCAGTGCAGTACTTC. Encoded protein: CASSPPGAGVSVQYF.